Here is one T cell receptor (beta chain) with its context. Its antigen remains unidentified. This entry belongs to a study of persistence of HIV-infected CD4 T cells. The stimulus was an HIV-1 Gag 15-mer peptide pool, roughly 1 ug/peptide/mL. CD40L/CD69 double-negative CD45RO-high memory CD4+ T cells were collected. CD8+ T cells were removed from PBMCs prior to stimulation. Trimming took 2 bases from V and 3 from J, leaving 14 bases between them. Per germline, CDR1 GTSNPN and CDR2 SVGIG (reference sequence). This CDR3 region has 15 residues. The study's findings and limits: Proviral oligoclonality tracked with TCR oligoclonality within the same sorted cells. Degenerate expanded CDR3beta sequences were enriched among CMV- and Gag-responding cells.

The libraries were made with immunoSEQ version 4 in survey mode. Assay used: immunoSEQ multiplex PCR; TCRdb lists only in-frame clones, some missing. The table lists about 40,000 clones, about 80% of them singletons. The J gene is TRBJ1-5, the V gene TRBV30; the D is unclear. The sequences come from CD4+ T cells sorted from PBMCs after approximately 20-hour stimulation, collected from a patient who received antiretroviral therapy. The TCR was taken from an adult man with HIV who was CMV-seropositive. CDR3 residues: CAWSSAHNYNQPQHF. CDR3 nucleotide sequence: TGTGCCTGGAGTAGCGCTCACAACTACAATCAGCCCCAGCATTTT.